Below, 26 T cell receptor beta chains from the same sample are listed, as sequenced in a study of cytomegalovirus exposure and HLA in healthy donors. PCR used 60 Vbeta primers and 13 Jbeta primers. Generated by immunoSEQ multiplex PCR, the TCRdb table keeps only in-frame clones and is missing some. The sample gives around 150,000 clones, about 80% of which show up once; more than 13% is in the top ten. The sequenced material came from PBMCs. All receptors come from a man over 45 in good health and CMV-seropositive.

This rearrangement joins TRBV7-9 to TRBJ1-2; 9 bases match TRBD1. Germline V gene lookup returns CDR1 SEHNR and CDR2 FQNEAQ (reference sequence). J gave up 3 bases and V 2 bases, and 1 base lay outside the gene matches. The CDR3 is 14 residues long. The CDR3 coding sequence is TGTGCCAGCAGCTTATGGGACAGGGACTATGGCTACACCTTC. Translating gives CASSLWDRDYGYTF.

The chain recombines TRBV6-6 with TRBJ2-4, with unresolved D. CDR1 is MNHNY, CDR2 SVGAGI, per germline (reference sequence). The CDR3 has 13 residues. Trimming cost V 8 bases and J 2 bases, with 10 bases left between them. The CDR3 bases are TGTGCCAGCTCCTCCCTTACCAAAAACATTCAGTACTTC. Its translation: CASSSLTKNIQYF.

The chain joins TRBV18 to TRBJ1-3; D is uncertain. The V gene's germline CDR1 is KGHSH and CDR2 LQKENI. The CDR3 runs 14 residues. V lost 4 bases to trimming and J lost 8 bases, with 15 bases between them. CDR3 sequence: CASSLSAGVDTIYF. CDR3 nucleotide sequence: TGTGCCAGCTCACTTAGTGCGGGAGTGGACACCATATATTTT.

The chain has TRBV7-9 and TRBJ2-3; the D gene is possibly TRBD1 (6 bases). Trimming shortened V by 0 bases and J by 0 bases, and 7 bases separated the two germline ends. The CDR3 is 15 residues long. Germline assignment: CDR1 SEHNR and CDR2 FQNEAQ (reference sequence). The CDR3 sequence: CASSLAGASTDTQYF. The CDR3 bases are TGTGCCAGCAGCTTAGCGGGGGCTAGCACAGATACGCAGTATTTT.

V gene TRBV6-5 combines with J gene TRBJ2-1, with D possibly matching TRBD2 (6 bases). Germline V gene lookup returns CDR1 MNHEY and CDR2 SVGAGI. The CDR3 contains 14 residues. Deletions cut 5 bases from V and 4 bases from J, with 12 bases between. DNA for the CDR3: TGTGCCAGCAGTATCCCGGGAGATTACAATGAGCAGTTCTTC. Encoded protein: CASSIPGDYNEQFF.

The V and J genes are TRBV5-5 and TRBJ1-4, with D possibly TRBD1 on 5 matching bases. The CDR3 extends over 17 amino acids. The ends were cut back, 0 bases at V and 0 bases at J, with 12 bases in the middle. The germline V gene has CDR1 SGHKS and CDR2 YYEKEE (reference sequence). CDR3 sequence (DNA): TGTGCCAGCAGCTTGGGGGGGGGACTTGCAACTAATGAAAAACTGTTTTTT. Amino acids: CASSLGGGLATNEKLFF. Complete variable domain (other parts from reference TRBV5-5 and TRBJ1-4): DAGVTQSPTHLIKTRGQQVTLRCSPISGHKSVSWYQQVLGQGPQFIFQYYEKEERGRGNFPDRFSARQFPNYSSELNVNALLLGDSALYLCASSLGGGLATNEKLFFGSGTQLSVL.

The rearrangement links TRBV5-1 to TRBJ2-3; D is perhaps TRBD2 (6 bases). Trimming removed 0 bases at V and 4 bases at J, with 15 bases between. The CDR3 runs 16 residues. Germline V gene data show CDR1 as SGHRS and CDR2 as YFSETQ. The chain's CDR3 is CASSLVLGGIADTQYF. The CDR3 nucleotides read TGCGCCAGCAGCTTGGTTCTGGGGGGAATAGCAGATACGCAGTATTTT.

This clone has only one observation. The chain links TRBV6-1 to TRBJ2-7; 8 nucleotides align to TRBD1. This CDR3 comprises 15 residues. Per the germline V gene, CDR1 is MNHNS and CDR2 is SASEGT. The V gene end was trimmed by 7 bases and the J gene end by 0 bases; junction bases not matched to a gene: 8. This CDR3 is CASKVDRVSSYEQYV. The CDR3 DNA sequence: TGTGCCAGCAAAGTGGACAGGGTCAGCTCCTACGAGCAGTACGTC.

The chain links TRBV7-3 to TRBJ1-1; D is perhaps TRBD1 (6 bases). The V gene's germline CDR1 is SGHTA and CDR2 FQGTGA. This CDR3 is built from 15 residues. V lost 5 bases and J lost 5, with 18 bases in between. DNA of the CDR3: TGTGCCAGCAGCCTATTTAAGGGAGGGGGGACTGAAGCTTTCTTT. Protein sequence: CASSLFKGGGTEAFF.

CDR3 amino acids: CASSGGQGKEPSYNEQFF. In DNA, the CDR3 is TGTGCCAGCTCAGGTGGGCAGGGGAAAGAGCCTTCCTACAATGAGCAGTTCTTC. V is TRBV18 and J is TRBJ2-1, with a weak D call TRBD1 (6 bases). V was pared by 5 bases and J by 1 base, with 21 bases between. The V gene's germline CDR1 is KGHSH and CDR2 LQKENI. The CDR3 covers 18 residues. Full variable domain (outside the CDR3, taken from reference TRBV18 and TRBJ2-1): NAGVMQNPRHLVRRRGQEARLRCSPMKGHSHVYWYRQLPEEGLKFMVYLQKENIIDESGMPKERFSAEFPKEGPSILRIQQVVRGDSAAYFCASSGGQGKEPSYNEQFFGPGTRLTVL.

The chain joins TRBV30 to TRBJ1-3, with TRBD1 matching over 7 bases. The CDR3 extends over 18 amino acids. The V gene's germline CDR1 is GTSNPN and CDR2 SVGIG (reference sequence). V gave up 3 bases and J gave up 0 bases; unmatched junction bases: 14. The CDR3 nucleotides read TGTGCCTGGAGCCGCGGGACAGTCCTTTCTGCCTCTGGAAACACCATATATTTT. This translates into CAWSRGTVLSASGNTIYF.

This CDR3 reads CASSYSVITDTQYF. The CDR3 region has the DNA TGTGCCAGCAGTTACTCCGTTATCACAGATACGCAGTATTTT. The genes are TRBV6-6 and TRBJ2-3; D remains unclear. The CDR3 is 14 amino acids. Germline CDR1 and CDR2: MNHNY and SVGAGI (reference sequence). V dropped 0 bases and J dropped 2 bases, with 6 bases sitting between them.

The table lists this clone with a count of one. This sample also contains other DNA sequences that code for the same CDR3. The CDR3 here is CASSLAGGTDTQYF. DNA for the CDR3: TGTGCCAGCAGCTTAGCGGGGGGCACAGATACGCAGTATTTT. The chain joins TRBV13 to TRBJ2-3, with a weak D call TRBD2 (6 bases). Germline assignment: CDR1 PRHDT and CDR2 FYEKMQ (reference sequence). The CDR3 length is 14 residues. The ends were cut back, 1 base at V and 1 base at J, with 6 bases in the middle. Based on the CDR3 plus reference TRBV13 and TRBJ2-3, the full variable domain is AAGVIQSPRHLIKEKRETATLKCYPIPRHDTVYWYQQGPGQDPQFLISFYEKMQSDKGSIPDRFSAQQFSDYHSELNMSSLELGDSALYFCASSLAGGTDTQYFGPGTRLTVL.

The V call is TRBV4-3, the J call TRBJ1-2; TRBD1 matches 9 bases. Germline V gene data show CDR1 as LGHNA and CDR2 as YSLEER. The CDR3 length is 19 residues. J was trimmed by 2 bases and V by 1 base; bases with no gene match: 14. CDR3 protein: CASSQGVSYGQGSNYGYTF. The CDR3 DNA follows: TGCGCCAGCAGCCAAGGTGTGTCGTATGGACAGGGGTCCAACTATGGCTACACCTTC.

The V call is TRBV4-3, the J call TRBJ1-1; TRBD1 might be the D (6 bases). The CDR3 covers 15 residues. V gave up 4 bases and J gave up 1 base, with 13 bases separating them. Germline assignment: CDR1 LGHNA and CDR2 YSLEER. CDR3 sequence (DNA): TGCGCCAGCAGCCCCGGGGGGGCTAGGAACACTGAAGCTTTCTTT. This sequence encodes CASSPGGARNTEAFF.

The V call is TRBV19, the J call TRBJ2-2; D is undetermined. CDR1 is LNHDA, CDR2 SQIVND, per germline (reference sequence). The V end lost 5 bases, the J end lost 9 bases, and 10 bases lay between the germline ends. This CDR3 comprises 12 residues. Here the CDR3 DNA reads TGTGCCAGTAGTCCGAGGTCCCGGGAGCTGTTTTTT. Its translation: CASSPRSRELFF.

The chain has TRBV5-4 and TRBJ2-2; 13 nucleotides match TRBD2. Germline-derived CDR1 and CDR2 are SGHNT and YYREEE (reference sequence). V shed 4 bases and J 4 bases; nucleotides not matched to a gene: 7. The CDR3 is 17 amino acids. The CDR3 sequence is CASSKRLAGGLTGELFF. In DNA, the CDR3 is TGTGCCAGCAGCAAGAGACTAGCGGGAGGACTCACCGGGGAGCTGTTTTTT. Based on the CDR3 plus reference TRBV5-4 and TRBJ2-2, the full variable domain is ETGVTQSPTHLIKTRGQQVTLRCSSQSGHNTVSWYQQALGQGPQFIFQYYREEENGRGNFPPRFSGLQFPNYSSELNVNALELDDSALYLCASSKRLAGGLTGELFFGEGSRLTVL.

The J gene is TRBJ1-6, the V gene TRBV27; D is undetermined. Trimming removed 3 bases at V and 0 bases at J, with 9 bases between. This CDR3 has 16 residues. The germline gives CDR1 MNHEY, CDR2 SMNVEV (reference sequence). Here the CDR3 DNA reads TGTGCCAGCAGTTTCAGGCTAAGCTCCTATAATTCACCCCTCCACTTT. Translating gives CASSFRLSSYNSPLHF.

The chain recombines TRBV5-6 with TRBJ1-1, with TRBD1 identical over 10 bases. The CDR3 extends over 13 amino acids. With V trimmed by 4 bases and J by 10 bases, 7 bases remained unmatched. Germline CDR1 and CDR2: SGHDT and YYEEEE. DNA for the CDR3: TGTGCCAGCAGCCTAGGGACAGGGGATGGAGCTTTCTTT. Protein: CASSLGTGDGAFF. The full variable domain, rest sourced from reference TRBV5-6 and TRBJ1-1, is DAGVTQSPTHLIKTRGQQVTLRCSPKSGHDTVSWYQQALGQGPQFIFQYYEEEERQRGNFPDRFSGHQFPNYSSELNVNALLLGDSALYLCASSLGTGDGAFFGQGTRLTVV.

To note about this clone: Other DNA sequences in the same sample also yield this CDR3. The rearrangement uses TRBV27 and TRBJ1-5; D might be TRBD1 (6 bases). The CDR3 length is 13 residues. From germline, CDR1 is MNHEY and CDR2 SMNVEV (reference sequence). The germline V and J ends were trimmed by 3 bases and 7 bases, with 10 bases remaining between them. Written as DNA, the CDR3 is TGTGCCAGCAGTTTCAGGGGCGGACAGCCCCAGCATTTT. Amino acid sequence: CASSFRGGQPQHF.

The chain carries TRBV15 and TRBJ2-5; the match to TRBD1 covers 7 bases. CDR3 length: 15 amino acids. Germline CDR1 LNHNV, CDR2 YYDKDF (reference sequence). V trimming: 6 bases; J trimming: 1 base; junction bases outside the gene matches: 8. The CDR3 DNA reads TGTGCCACCAGTGTATTGGGACAGCCCCAAGAGACCCAGTACTTC. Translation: CATSVLGQPQETQYF.

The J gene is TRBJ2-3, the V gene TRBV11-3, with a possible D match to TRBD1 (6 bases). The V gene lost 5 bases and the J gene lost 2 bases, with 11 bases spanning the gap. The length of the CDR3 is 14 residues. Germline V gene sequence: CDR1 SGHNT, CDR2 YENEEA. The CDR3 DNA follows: TGTGCCAGCAGCAGTTCAGGGGTCACAGATACGCAGTATTTT. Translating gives CASSSSGVTDTQYF.

CDR3 region: CASSFQGTKSTNEKLFF. The DNA for the CDR3 is TGTGCCAGCAGCTTTCAGGGGACGAAGTCAACTAATGAAAAACTGTTTTTT. The chain has TRBV5-6 and TRBJ1-4; D may be TRBD1 (6 bases). This CDR3 has 17 residues. Germline values: CDR1 SGHDT, CDR2 YYEEEE. Deletions cut 2 bases from V and 0 bases from J, with 14 bases between.

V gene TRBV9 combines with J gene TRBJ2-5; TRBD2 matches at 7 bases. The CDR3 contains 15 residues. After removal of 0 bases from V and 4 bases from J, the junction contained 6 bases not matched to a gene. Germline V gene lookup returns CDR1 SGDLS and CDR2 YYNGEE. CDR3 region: CASSVDKGGGETQYF. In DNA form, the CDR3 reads TGTGCCAGCAGCGTAGATAAGGGCGGGGGAGAGACCCAGTACTTC.

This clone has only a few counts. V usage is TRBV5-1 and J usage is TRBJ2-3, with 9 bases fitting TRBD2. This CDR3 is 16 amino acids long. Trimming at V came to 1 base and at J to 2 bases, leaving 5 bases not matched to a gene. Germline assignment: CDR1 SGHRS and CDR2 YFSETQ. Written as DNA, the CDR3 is TGCGCCAGCAGCTTGTTCGGCGGGGGGGACACAGATACGCAGTATTTT. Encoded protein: CASSLFGGGDTDTQYF.

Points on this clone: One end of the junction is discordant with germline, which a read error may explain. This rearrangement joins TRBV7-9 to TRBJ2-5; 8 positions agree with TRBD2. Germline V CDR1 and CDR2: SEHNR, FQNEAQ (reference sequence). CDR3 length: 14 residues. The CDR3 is CSSSAGGGQETQYF. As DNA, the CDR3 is TGTTCCAGCAGCGCCGGGGGGGGACAAGAGACCCAGTACTTC.